This T cell receptor (beta chain) emerged from a study of cytotoxic CD8 clonotypes in ibrutinib-treated CLL. Overall study findings and caveats: Stable or contracted on treatment, public clonotypes were also uncommon.

Details on this clone: Its antigen is currently unknown.

Generated by immunoSEQ multiplex PCR, the TCRdb table keeps only in-frame clones and is missing some. The sample consists of tens of thousands of clones, over 55% of them appearing once. This receptor was obtained from a human donor with chronic lymphocytic leukemia. Sequences were derived from PBMCs, sampled after 24 months of ibrutinib treatment.

The CDR3 DNA sequence: TGTGCCAGCAGTGTAAGGGGGCGCTCTGGGGCCAACGTCCTGACTTTC. Residues: CASSVRGRSGANVLTF. The chain employs TRBV2 and TRBJ2-6; 7 positions match TRBD1. Germline V gene sequence: CDR1 SNHLY, CDR2 FYNNEI. The CDR3 is 16 amino acids. Trimming took 4 bases from V and 0 from J; bases not matched to a gene: 3. The full variable domain, with the rest looked up from reference TRBV2 and TRBJ2-6, is EPEVTQTPSHQVTQMGQEVILRCVPISNHLYFYWYRQILGQKVEFLVSFYNNEISEKSEIFDDQFSVERPDGSNFTLKIRSTKLEDSAMYFCASSVRGRSGANVLTFGAGSRLTVL.